The 25 T cell receptor beta chains reported below all come from one sample, sequenced in a study of T cell repertoires in cytomegalovirus infection. No antigen is known for these receptors. Each CDR3 protein gets one entry after TCRdb re-called the reads with MiXCR. The sample includes approximately 730,000 distinct CDR3 sequences, 25% to 30% of them seen just once. Sequenced here: cultured CD8+ T cells from PBMCs, sampled from culture after CMV antigen stimulation. These receptors originate from a human donor in good health (CMV status not recorded). Some clones in this sample may be carry-over from other donors' samples.

The chain combines TRBV19 with TRBJ1-1; D gene unclear. This CDR3 contains 12 residues. V was pared by 3 bases and J by 5 bases, with 7 bases between. In germline, CDR1 is LNHDA, CDR2 SQIVND (reference sequence). The CDR3 loop is CASSMLPTEAFF. CDR3 coding DNA: TGTGCCAGTAGTATGCTTCCAACTGAAGCTTTCTTT.

Ten or more counts support this clonotype. The J gene is TRBJ2-5, the V gene TRBV7-8; D ambiguous. The CDR3 runs to 13 residues. The germline CDR1 and CDR2 sequences are SGHVS and FQNEAQ. Trimming took 8 bases from V and 1 from J, leaving 11 bases between them. CDR3 residues: CASGEAVQETQYF. In nucleotides, the CDR3 is TGTGCCAGCGGAGAGGCAGTCCAAGAGACCCAGTACTTC.

This rearrangement joins TRBV27 to TRBJ2-1; perhaps D is TRBD1 or TRBD2 (5 bases each). Between the trimmed V and J ends, which lost 6 bases and 5 bases, there was a span of 11 bases. Germline values: CDR1 MNHEY, CDR2 SMNVEV (reference sequence). The CDR3 loop spans 13 amino acids. The CDR3 is CASSGTEDNEQFF. The CDR3 nucleotides read TGTGCCAGCAGCGGGACGGAAGACAATGAGCAGTTCTTC.

This clonotype was counted only a few times. The rearrangement joins TRBV7-9 to TRBJ2-3; 7 positions agree with TRBD1. CDR3 length equals 16 residues. The germline CDR1 and CDR2 sequences are SEHNR and FQNEAQ (reference sequence). Trimming took 5 bases from V and 3 from J; bases not matched to a gene: 11. CDR3 residues: CASSPRQGVGTDTQYF. The DNA for the CDR3 is TGTGCCAGCAGCCCTCGACAGGGCGTGGGAACAGATACGCAGTATTTT.

The chain joins TRBV4-1 to TRBJ2-5; 8 bases are shared with TRBD2. V was clipped by 5 bases and J by 4 bases; unmatched bases: 6. Germline values: CDR1 MGHRA, CDR2 YSYEKL. This CDR3 contains 14 residues. DNA of the CDR3: TGCGCCAGCAGCATAGCGGGGCGGGGAGAGACCCAGTACTTC. This codes for CASSIAGRGETQYF.

This chain links TRBV12-3 or TRBV12-4 with TRBJ1-2; 7 positions agree with TRBD1. The CDR3 contains 16 residues. Trimming took 4 bases from V and 3 from J; bases not matched to a gene: 11. The CDR3 DNA sequence: TGTGCCAGCAGTTCCCCCGACCAGGGGGGCGACTATGGCTACACCTTC. The encoded protein is CASSSPDQGGDYGYTF.

This clonotype was detected ten times or more. This sequence joins TRBV7-6 and TRBJ2-1; D is perhaps TRBD1 or TRBD2 (6 bases each). The CDR3 spans 14 residues. Germline lookup yields CDR1 SGHVS and CDR2 FNYEAQ. The ends were cut back, 0 bases at V and 11 bases at J, with 14 bases in the middle. The CDR3 here is CASSLAYQGGQQFF. The CDR3, as DNA: TGTGCCAGCAGCTTAGCGTATCAAGGGGGGCAGCAGTTCTTC. The whole variable domain, remainder taken from reference TRBV7-6 and TRBJ2-1, is GAGVSQSPRYKVTKRGQDVALRCDPISGHVSLYWYRQALGQGPEFLTYFNYEAQQDKSGLPNDRFSAERPEGSISTLTIQRTEQRDSAMYRCASSLAYQGGQQFFGPGTRLTVL.

The chain links TRBV12-3 or TRBV12-4 to TRBJ1-3, with D uncertain. The CDR3 is 14 amino acids. Trimming removed 2 bases at V and 8 bases at J, with 13 bases between. CDR3: CASSLRASQDTIYF. The CDR3 nucleotides read TGTGCCAGCAGTTTACGGGCCAGCCAAGACACCATATATTTT.

In its sample, this clonotype was seen once. This sequence joins TRBV5-4 and TRBJ1-5; TRBD1 is a possible D gene (5 bases). This CDR3 is built from 16 residues. V gave up 4 bases and J gave up 6 bases, with 20 bases separating them. From germline, CDR1 is SGHNT and CDR2 YYREEE (reference sequence). DNA of the CDR3: TGTGCCAGCAGCCGCGTTGGGACGCCCCGAGGTCAGCCCCAGCATTTT. Translated: CASSRVGTPRGQPQHF.

This clonotype showed up many times. The V gene is TRBV7-2, the J gene TRBJ1-5, with TRBD1 identical over 8 bases. V shed 5 bases and J 7 bases; nucleotides not matched to a gene: 7. The V gene's germline CDR1 is SGHTA and CDR2 FQGNSA. The CDR3 covers 14 residues. The CDR3 sequence is CASSPTGVVQPQHF. CDR3 coding DNA: TGTGCCAGCAGCCCGACAGGGGTTGTCCAGCCCCAGCATTTT.

This clonotype has more than one count but fewer than ten. The chain carries TRBV25-1 and TRBJ2-1; TRBD1 might be the D (5 bases). V was shortened by 7 bases and J by 0 bases, with 7 bases between the two germline ends. Germline lookup yields CDR1 MGHDK and CDR2 SYGVNS. The CDR3 is 13 amino acids. DNA for the CDR3: TGTGCCAGCACTGACAGCTCCTACAATGAGCAGTTCTTC. Encoded protein: CASTDSSYNEQFF.

This chain joins TRBV7-6 and TRBJ1-2, with D hard to call. This CDR3 spans 10 amino acids. Trimming removed 4 bases from V and 10 bases from J, with 7 bases in between. Germline V gene data show CDR1 as SGHVS and CDR2 as FNYEAQ. The CDR3 is CASSCGFYTF. CDR3 nucleotides: TGTGCCAGCAGCTGTGGTTTCTACACCTTC.

This clonotype has more than one count but fewer than ten. V is TRBV15 and J is TRBJ1-2; 9 nucleotides agree with TRBD1. Losses at the gene ends were 8 bases for V and 1 base for J; bases not matched to a gene: 8. CDR1 is LNHNV and CDR2 is YYDKDF in the germline V gene (reference sequence). CDR3 length: 15 amino acids. The CDR3 DNA is TGTGCCACCCGCCTAACAGGGGGCCTTAACTATGGCTACACCTTC. This encodes CATRLTGGLNYGYTF.

J is TRBJ2-4 and V is TRBV9; D may be TRBD2 (6 bases). Germline-derived CDR1 and CDR2 are SGDLS and YYNGEE. There are 16 residues in the CDR3. Trimming took 0 bases from V and 1 from J, leaving 11 bases between them. This CDR3 is CASSVGGDGAKNIQYF. The CDR3, as DNA: TGTGCCAGCAGCGTAGGGGGGGATGGGGCCAAAAACATTCAGTACTTC. Looking up the rest from reference TRBV9 and TRBJ2-4 gives the full variable domain: DSGVTQTPKHLITATGQRVTLRCSPRSGDLSVYWYQQSLDQGLQFLIQYYNGEERAKGNILERFSAQQFPDLHSELNLSSLELGDSALYFCASSVGGDGAKNIQYFGAGTRLSVL.

The chain employs TRBV27 and TRBJ1-5; 7 bases are shared with TRBD1. This CDR3 comprises 14 residues. Germline CDR1 MNHEY, CDR2 SMNVEV (reference sequence). J was trimmed by 2 bases and V by 8 bases; bases with no gene match: 6. CDR3 nucleotide sequence: TGTGCCAGCGCCCAGGGACAGCGCAATCAGCCCCAGCATTTT. Translation gives CASAQGQRNQPQHF.

The sample holds a few counts of this clonotype. The chain uses TRBV27 and TRBJ1-5; D is uncertain. Looked up from germline, CDR1 is MNHEY and CDR2 is SMNVEV (reference sequence). CDR3 length: 14 amino acids. With 2 bases removed from V and 5 bases from J, the gap between germline ends came to 10 bases. The CDR3 is CASSLAATDQPQHF. For the CDR3, the DNA is TGTGCCAGCAGTTTAGCGGCGACCGATCAGCCCCAGCATTTT.

The V and J genes are TRBV12-3 or TRBV12-4 and TRBJ2-3; D is undetermined. V was clipped by 2 bases and J by 11 bases, with 8 bases between them. The CDR3 is made up of 11 amino acids. CDR3 DNA sequence: TGTGCCAGCAGTTTACCGCCGGAGCAGTATTTT. Translating gives CASSLPPEQYF.

This clonotype has a handful of counts. The rearrangement uses TRBV27 and TRBJ2-7; either TRBD1 or TRBD2 may fit D (6 bases each). Germline-derived CDR1 and CDR2 are MNHEY and SMNVEV (reference sequence). The CDR3 length is 15 residues. V was clipped by 3 bases and J by 4 bases, with 16 bases between them. The DNA of the CDR3 is TGTGCCAGCAGTTTTAGGGGGGATTCCCCTTACGAGCAGTACTTC. It encodes CASSFRGDSPYEQYF.

This clonotype was observed a handful of times. The chain couples TRBV25-1 to TRBJ1-6; D is unclear. The V and J ends lost 6 bases and 6 bases respectively, with 9 bases between them. Germline CDR1 and CDR2: MGHDK and SYGVNS. CDR3 length equals 13 residues. The CDR3 loop is CASRDRTNSPLHF. CDR3 sequence (DNA): TGTGCCAGCAGGGACCGAACTAATTCACCCCTCCACTTT.

This clonotype was observed a few times. The V gene is TRBV11-2, the J gene TRBJ2-1; TRBD1 agrees at 9 bases. The CDR3 consists of 14 residues. V lost 4 bases, J lost 7 bases, and 5 bases stayed unmatched. CDR1 is SGHAT, CDR2 FQNNGV, per germline. The CDR3: CASSWDRARNEQFF. The CDR3 coding sequence is TGTGCCAGCAGCTGGGACAGGGCGCGGAATGAGCAGTTCTTC.

The table lists this clonotype with a count of one. The chain couples TRBV27 to TRBJ1-1; possibly TRBD1 for D (5 bases). CDR1 is MNHEY and CDR2 is SMNVEV in the germline V gene (reference sequence). CDR3 size: 15 residues. The V and J ends lost 0 bases and 5 bases respectively, with 13 bases between them. CDR3 in DNA: TGTGCCAGCAGTTTATCGATGGGGCTAGAGACTGAAGCTTTCTTT. It specifies CASSLSMGLETEAFF.

Many counts were recorded for this clonotype. V usage is TRBV6-1 and J usage is TRBJ2-3; D remains ambiguous. Trimming removed 7 bases from V and 2 bases from J, with 7 bases in between. Germline values: CDR1 MNHNS, CDR2 SASEGT. CDR3 length: 12 residues. CDR3 in amino acids: CASNHFTDTQYF. The CDR3 nucleotides read TGTGCCAGCAACCACTTCACAGATACGCAGTATTTT.

This clonotype was counted many times. The J gene is TRBJ2-6, the V gene TRBV7-2; D not certain. V lost 1 base to trimming and J lost 3 bases, with 10 bases between them. Germline CDR1 and CDR2: SGHTA and FQGNSA. The CDR3 covers 16 residues. CDR3 residues: CASSLGSVGGANVLTF. The CDR3 coding sequence is TGTGCCAGCAGCTTAGGGTCCGTGGGTGGGGCCAACGTCCTGACTTTC.

The chain couples TRBV28 to TRBJ1-6; TRBD1 might be the D (5 bases). With 0 bases removed from V and 7 bases from J, the gap between germline ends came to 10 bases. The CDR3 covers 15 residues. Per germline, CDR1 MDHEN and CDR2 SYDVKM. CDR3 DNA: TGTGCCAGCAGTTTATGGTCAGGGAAGAATTCACCCCTCCACTTT. This sequence encodes CASSLWSGKNSPLHF.

This clonotype was detected a few times. The J gene is TRBJ2-3, the V gene TRBV6-6; D gene ambiguous. The CDR3 runs to 11 residues. From germline, CDR1 is MNHNY and CDR2 SVGAGI (reference sequence). The V gene lost 10 bases and the J gene lost 2 bases, with 7 bases spanning the gap. As DNA, the CDR3 is TGTGCCACCGCGCTCACAGATACGCAGTATTTT. It yields the protein CATALTDTQYF.